One sample yielded the 20 T cell receptor beta chains listed below, sequenced in a study of T cells in severe cutaneous drug reactions (dated by TCRdb to between 2019 and 2020). The donors whose samples were sequenced had carbamazepine-induced Stevens-Johnson syndrome or toxic epidermal necrolysis (CBZ-SJS/TEN). Sequencer: Illumina MiSeq. For both bulk and single-cell sequencing, libraries were prepared with the iRepertoire multiplex PCR system and TCR subtype-specific primers. After reprocessing by TCRdb, each CDR3 protein sequence is one entry, and no DNA is given. The sample's records list about 7,500 distinct CDR3 sequences. About a quarter of the sample is in the top ten clones. Sequencing was performed on cells from a skin blister. Per the publication, the cell subset or site label means: unsorted cells from skin lesion blisters. The source of these receptors is a human donor with a severe cutaneous adverse drug reaction.

The rearrangement uses TRBV27 and TRBJ1-5; the D call from TCRdb, TRBD1, cannot be confirmed without DNA. This CDR3 has 14 amino acids. Germline values: CDR1 MNHEY, CDR2 SMNVEV (reference sequence). The CDR3 reads CASRTTGGWEPQHF.

The chain carries TRBV28 and TRBJ2-7; checking the TCRdb D call of TRBD1 is not possible without DNA. The CDR3 contains 14 residues. The germline V gene encodes CDR1 MDHEN and CDR2 SYDVKM. CDR3 residues: CASSSRDSSYEQYF.

The chain uses TRBV4-3 and TRBJ2-3; without DNA, the TCRdb call of TRBD1 cannot be checked. This CDR3 is built from 15 residues. Germline CDR1 and CDR2: LGHNA and YSLEER. CDR3 protein: CASSQGRGLVDTQYF.

The chain links TRBV25-1 to TRBJ1-1. The germline V gene encodes CDR1 MGHDK and CDR2 SYGVNS. The CDR3 contains 14 residues. Here the CDR3 reads CASSEIFGVAEAFF.

The chain combines TRBV12-3 or TRBV12-4 with TRBJ2-7; TCRdb returns TRBD2, unconfirmable since there is no DNA. The CDR3 totals 12 residues. The CDR3 loop is CASNSGGVEQYF.

The rearrangement uses TRBV7-3 and TRBJ2-1. The CDR3 runs to 11 residues. CDR1 is SGHTA and CDR2 is FQGTGA in the germline V gene. CDR3 residues: CASSNGYEQFF.

V is TRBV20-1 and J is TRBJ1-3. The germline gives CDR1 DFQATT, CDR2 SNEGSKA (reference sequence). The CDR3 covers 13 residues. The CDR3 reads CSARDYRENTIYF.

The rearrangement uses TRBV28 and TRBJ1-1; the TRBD1 assignment by TCRdb is unverifiable without DNA. Germline assignment: CDR1 MDHEN and CDR2 SYDVKM. The CDR3 extends over 13 amino acids. CDR3 in amino acids: CASRTTGDTEAFF.

The genes are TRBV12-3 or TRBV12-4 and TRBJ2-3. This CDR3 comprises 14 residues. The CDR3 reads CASSSGLETDTQYF.

V is TRBV27 and J is TRBJ2-7; TCRdb lists TRBD1, though no DNA is available to test this call. The CDR3 spans 15 residues. Germline lookup yields CDR1 MNHEY and CDR2 SMNVEV (reference sequence). CDR3 protein: CASSMGQGFSYEQYF.

V usage is TRBV4-3 and J usage is TRBJ2-2; the D gene TCRdb calls, TRBD2, cannot be checked with no DNA. CDR1 and CDR2 from the germline V gene are LGHNA and YSLEER. The CDR3 runs to 17 residues. CDR3 sequence: CASSQARLAGGTGELFF.

CDR3 residues: CAWRPGGFYGYTF. The chain carries TRBV30 and TRBJ1-2. Germline V CDR1 and CDR2: GTSNPN, SVGIG (reference sequence). The CDR3 has 13 amino acids.

This chain uses TRBV3-1 with TRBJ2-1; TCRdb reports TRBD2, a call that lacks DNA to check it against. Germline assignment: CDR1 LGHDT and CDR2 YNNKEL (reference sequence). The CDR3 length is 15 residues. The CDR3 here is CASSQAQSPYNEQFF.

The chain uses TRBV7-9 and TRBJ1-2; absent DNA, TCRdb's TRBD1 call cannot be checked. Per the germline V gene, CDR1 is SEHNR and CDR2 is FQNEAQ (reference sequence). This CDR3 comprises 15 residues. The CDR3 here is CASSLGPGDPNGYTF.

This chain links TRBV7-8 with TRBJ2-1. Germline V gene sequence: CDR1 SGHVS, CDR2 FQNEAQ. The CDR3 spans 17 residues. Here the CDR3 reads CASSSSAGGSSYNEQFF.

V is TRBV7-3 and J is TRBJ2-1; TCRdb's assignment of TRBD2 cannot be checked, as there is no DNA. CDR1 SGHTA and CDR2 FQGTGA come from the germline V gene. The CDR3 loop spans 16 amino acids. CDR3 in amino acids: CASSTVAGGVHNEQFF.

V and J are TRBV11-2 and TRBJ2-3; the D gene TCRdb calls, TRBD2, cannot be checked with no DNA. Germline CDR1 and CDR2: SGHAT and FQNNGV. The length of the CDR3 is 17 residues. The CDR3 reads CASTPLGLAGPTDTQYF.

The chain employs TRBV7-9 and TRBJ2-3. Germline V lookup: CDR1 SEHNR, CDR2 FQNEAQ (reference sequence). This CDR3 has 14 residues. CDR3 loop: CATTTALADDTQYF.

This chain connects TRBV9 to TRBJ2-1; TCRdb selects TRBD1, and the lack of DNA leaves this call unchecked. Germline V gives CDR1 SGDLS, CDR2 YYNGEE. This CDR3 region has 15 residues. This CDR3 is CASSVAGTAYNEQFF. The full variable domain, rest sourced from reference TRBV9 and TRBJ2-1, is DSGVTQTPKHLITATGQRVTLRCSPRSGDLSVYWYQQSLDQGLQFLIQYYNGEERAKGNILERFSAQQFPDLHSELNLSSLELGDSALYFCASSVAGTAYNEQFFGPGTRLTVL.

The gene calls are TRBV4-3 and TRBJ1-2. The CDR3 totals 16 residues. Germline assignment: CDR1 LGHNA and CDR2 YSLEER. The CDR3 region is CASSQDVGSGGYGYTF.